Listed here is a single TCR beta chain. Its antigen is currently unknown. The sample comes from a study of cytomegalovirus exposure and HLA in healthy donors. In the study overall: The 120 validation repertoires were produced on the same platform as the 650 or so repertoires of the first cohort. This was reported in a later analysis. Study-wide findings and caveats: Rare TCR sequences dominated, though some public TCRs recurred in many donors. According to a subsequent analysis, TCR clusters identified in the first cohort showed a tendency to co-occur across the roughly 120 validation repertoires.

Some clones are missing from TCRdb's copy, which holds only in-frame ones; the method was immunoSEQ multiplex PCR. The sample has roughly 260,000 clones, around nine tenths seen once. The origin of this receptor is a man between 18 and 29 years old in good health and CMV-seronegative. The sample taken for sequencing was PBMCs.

The CDR3 coding sequence is TGTGCCAGCAGCTTGTTTATACAAGAGACCCAGTACTTC. This encodes CASSLFIQETQYF. The V call is TRBV7-9, the J call TRBJ2-5; no firm D call. This CDR3 spans 13 amino acids. CDR1 and CDR2 from the germline V gene are SEHNR and FQNEAQ (reference sequence). V lost 3 bases to trimming and J lost 2 bases, with 7 bases between them. Full variable domain (outside the CDR3, taken from reference TRBV7-9 and TRBJ2-5): DTGVSQNPRHKITKRGQNVTFRCDPISEHNRLYWYRQTLGQGPEFLTYFQNEAQLEKSRLLSDRFSAERPKGSFSTLEIQRTEQGDSAMYLCASSLFIQETQYFGPGTRLLVL.